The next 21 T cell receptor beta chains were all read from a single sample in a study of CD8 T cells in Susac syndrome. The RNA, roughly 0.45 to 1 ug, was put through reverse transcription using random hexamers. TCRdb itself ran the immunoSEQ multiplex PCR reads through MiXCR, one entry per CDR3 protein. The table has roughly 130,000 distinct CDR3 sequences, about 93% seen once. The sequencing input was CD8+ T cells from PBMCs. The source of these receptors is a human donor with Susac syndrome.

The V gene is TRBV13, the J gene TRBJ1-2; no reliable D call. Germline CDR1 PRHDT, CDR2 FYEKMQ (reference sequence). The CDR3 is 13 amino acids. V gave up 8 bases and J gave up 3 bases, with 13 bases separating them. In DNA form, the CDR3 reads TGTGCCAGCTCGGGCACCACTCACTATGGCTACACCTTC. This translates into CASSGTTHYGYTF.

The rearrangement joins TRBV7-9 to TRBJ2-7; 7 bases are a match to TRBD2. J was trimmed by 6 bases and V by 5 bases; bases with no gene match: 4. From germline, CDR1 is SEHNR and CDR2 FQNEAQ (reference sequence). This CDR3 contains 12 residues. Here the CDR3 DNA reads TGTGCCAGCAGCCCGGGGAGGGGCGAGCAGTACTTC. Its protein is CASSPGRGEQYF.

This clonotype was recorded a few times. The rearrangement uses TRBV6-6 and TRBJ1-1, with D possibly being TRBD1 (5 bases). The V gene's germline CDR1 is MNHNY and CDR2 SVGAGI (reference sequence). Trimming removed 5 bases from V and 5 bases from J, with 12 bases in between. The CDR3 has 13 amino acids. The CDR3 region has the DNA TGTGCCAGCAGTCGAACCTCAGGGACTGAAGCTTTCTTT. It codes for CASSRTSGTEAFF.

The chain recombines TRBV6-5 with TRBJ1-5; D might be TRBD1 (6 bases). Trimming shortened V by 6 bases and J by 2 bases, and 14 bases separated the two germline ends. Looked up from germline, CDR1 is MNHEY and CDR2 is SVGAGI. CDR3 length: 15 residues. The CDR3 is CASSPTGSRNQPQHF. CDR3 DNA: TGTGCCAGCAGCCCAACAGGGTCTCGCAATCAGCCCCAGCATTTT.

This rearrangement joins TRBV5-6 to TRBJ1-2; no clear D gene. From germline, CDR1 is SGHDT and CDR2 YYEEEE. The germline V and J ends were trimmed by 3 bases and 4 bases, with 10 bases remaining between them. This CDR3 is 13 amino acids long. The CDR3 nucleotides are TGTGCCAGCAGCTCTACAGAATTCTATGGCTACACCTTC. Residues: CASSSTEFYGYTF.

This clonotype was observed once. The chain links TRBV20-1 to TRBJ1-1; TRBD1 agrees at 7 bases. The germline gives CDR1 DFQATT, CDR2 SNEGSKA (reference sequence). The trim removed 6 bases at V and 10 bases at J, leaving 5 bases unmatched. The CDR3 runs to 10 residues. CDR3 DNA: TGCAGTGCCCGACAGGGTTTAGCTTTCTTT. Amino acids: CSARQGLAFF.

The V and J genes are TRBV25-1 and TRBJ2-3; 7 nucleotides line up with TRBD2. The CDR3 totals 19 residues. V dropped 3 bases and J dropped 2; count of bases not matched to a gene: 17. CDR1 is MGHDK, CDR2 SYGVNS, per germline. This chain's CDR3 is CASSDGKVGRSVHTDTQYF. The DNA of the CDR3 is TGTGCCAGCAGTGATGGGAAGGTCGGGAGGTCAGTCCACACAGATACGCAGTATTTT.

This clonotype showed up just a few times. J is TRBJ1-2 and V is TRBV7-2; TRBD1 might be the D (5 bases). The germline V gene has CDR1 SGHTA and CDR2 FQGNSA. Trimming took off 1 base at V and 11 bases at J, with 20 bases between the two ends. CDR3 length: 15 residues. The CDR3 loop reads CASSLVFPGRAPYTF. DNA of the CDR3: TGTGCCAGCAGCTTAGTCTTCCCAGGCAGGGCCCCGTACACCTTC.

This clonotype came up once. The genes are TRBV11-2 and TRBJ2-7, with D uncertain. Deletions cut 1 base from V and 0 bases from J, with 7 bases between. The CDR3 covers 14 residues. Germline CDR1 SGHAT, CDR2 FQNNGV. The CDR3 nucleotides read TGTGCCAGCAGCTTAGGCATTAGCTCCTACGAGCAGTACTTC. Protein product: CASSLGISSYEQYF.

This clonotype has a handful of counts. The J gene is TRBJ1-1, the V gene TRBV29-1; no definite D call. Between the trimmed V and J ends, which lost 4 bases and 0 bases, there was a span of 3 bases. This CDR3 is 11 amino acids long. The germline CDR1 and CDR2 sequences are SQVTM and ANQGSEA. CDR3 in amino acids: CSVGMNTEAFF. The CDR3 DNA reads TGCAGCGTTGGTATGAACACTGAAGCTTTCTTT.

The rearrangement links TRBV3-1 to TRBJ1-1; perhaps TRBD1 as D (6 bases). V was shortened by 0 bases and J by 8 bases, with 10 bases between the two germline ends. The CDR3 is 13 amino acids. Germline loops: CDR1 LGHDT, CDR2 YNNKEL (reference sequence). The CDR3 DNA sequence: TGTGCCAGCAGCCAAGACAGGGGTTGGGAAGCTTTCTTT. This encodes CASSQDRGWEAFF. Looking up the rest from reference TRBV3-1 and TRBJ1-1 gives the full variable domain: DTAVSQTPKYLVTQMGNDKSIKCEQNLGHDTMYWYKQDSKKFLKIMFSYNNKELIINETVPNRFSPKSPDKAHLNLHINSLELGDSAVYFCASSQDRGWEAFFGQGTRLTVV.

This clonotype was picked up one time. CDR3 nucleotides: TGTGCCAGTAGTATGGGACATACTAACTATGGCTACACCTTC. Its translation: CASSMGHTNYGYTF. The rearrangement joins TRBV19 to TRBJ1-2, with D maybe TRBD1 (6 bases). With 3 bases removed from V and 0 bases from J, the gap between germline ends came to 8 bases. CDR1 and CDR2 from the germline V gene are LNHDA and SQIVND (reference sequence). CDR3 length: 14 amino acids.

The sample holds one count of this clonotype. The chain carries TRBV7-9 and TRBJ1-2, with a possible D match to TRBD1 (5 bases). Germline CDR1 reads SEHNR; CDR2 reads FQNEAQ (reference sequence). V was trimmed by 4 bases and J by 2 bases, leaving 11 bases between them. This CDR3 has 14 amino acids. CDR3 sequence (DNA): TGTGCCAGCAGCTCTGGAGGGGCAAACTATGGCTACACCTTC. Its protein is CASSSGGANYGYTF.

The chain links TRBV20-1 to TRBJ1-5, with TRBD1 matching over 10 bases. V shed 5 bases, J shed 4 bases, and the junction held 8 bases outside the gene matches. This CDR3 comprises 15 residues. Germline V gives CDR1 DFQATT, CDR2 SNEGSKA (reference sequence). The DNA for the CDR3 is TGCAGTGCTGATCCGGGACAGGGGTGGAATCAGCCCCAGCATTTT. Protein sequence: CSADPGQGWNQPQHF.

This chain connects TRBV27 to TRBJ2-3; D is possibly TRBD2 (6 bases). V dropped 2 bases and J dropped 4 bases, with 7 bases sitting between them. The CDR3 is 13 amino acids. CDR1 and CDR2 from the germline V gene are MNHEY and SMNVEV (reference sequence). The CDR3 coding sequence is TGTGCCAGCAGTTTAACTAGCCCAGATACGCAGTATTTT. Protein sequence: CASSLTSPDTQYF.

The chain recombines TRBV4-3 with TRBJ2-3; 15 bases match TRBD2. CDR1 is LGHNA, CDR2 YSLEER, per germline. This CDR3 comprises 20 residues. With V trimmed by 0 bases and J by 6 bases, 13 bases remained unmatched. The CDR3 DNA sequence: TGCGCCAGCAGCCAAGATGGACTAGCGGGGGGGCCGACGTTATGGGATACGCAGTATTTT. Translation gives CASSQDGLAGGPTLWDTQYF.

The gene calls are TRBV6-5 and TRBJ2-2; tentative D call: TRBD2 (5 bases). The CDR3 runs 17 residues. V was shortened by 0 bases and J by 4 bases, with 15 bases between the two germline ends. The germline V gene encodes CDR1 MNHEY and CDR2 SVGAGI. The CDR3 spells CASSYSRATWGTGELFF. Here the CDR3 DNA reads TGTGCCAGCAGTTACTCGAGGGCAACCTGGGGCACCGGGGAGCTGTTTTTT.

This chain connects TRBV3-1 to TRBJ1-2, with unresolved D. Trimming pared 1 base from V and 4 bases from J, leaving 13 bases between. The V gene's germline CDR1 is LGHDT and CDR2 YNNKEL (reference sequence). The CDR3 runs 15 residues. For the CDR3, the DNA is TGTGCCAGCAGCCAAGTCACCGCTTTCACCTATGGCTACACCTTC. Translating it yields CASSQVTAFTYGYTF.

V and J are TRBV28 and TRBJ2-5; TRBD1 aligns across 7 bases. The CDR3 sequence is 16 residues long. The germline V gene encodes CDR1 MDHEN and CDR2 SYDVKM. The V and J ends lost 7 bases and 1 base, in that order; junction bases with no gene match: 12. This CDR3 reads CASTKLAGGIQETQYF. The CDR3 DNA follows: TGTGCCAGCACCAAGCTCGCAGGGGGAATCCAAGAGACCCAGTACTTC. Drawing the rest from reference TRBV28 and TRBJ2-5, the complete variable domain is DVKVTQSSRYLVKRTGEKVFLECVQDMDHENMFWYRQDPGLGLRLIYFSYDVKMKEKGDIPEGYSVSREKKERFSLILESASTNQTSMYLCASTKLAGGIQETQYFGPGTRLLVL.

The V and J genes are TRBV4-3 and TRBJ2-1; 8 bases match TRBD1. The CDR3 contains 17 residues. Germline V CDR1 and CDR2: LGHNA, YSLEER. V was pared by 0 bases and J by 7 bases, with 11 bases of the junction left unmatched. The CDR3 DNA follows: TGCGCCAGCAGCCAAGATATTGAGACAGGGGTGAGGAATGAGCAGTTCTTC. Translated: CASSQDIETGVRNEQFF.

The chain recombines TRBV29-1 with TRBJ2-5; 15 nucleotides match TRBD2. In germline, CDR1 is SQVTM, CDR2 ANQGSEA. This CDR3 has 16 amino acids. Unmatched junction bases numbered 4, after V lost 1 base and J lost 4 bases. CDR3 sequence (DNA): TGCAGCGTTGAAGGGACTAGCGGGGGGGAAGGAGAGACCCAGTACTTC. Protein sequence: CSVEGTSGGEGETQYF.